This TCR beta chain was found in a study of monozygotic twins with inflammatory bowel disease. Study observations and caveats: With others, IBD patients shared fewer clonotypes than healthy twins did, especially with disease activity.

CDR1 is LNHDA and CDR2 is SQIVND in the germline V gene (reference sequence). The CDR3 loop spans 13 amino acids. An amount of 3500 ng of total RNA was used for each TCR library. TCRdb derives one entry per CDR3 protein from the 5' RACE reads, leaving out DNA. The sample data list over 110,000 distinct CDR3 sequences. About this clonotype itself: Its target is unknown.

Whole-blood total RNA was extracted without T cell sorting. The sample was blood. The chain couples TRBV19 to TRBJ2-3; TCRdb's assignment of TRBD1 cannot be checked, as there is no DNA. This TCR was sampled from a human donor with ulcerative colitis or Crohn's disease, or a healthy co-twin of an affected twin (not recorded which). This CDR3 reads CASSIRTADTQYF.